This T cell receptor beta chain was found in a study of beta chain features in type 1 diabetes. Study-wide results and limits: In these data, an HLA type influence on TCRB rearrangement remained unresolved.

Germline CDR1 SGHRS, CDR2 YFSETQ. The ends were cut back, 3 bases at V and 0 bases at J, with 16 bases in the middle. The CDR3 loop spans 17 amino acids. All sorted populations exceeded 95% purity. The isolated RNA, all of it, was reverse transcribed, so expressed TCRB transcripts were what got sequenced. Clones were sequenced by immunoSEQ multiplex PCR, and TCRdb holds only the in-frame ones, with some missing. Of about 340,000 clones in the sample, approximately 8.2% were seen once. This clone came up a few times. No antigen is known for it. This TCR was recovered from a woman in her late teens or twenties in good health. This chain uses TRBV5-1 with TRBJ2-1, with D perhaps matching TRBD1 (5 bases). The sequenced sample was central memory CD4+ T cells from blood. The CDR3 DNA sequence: TGCGCCAGCAGCTCAGGGCCCGGGCTGGGCTCCTACAATGAGCAGTTCTTC. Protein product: CASSSGPGLGSYNEQFF.